This entry concerns a single T cell receptor (beta chain). Its antigen is unknown. TCRB transcripts that were expressed got sequenced, as all of the isolated RNA had been reverse transcribed. Repertoires were generated with immunoSEQ multiplex PCR, while TCRdb's copy carries only in-frame clones and drops some. The repertoire holds 640,000 or so clones, under 15% seen once, with 0.02% to 0.025% in the top ten. The sample is drawn from a study of beta chain features in type 1 diabetes. Notes on the study in general: Within the patient group, naive, central memory and Treg TCRB repertoires appeared more similar to each other than within healthy donors. People with Type 1 diabetes carried modestly yet significantly shorter TCRB CDR3s in all four CD4+ subsets. Patients with type 1 diabetes showed fewer VDJ junction insertions and more deletions.

This CDR3 contains 13 residues. Trimming at V came to 8 bases and at J to 4 bases, leaving 6 bases not matched to a gene. Per the germline V gene, CDR1 is MNHEY and CDR2 is SVGAGI. Material for sequencing was naive CD4+ T cells from blood. The rearrangement uses TRBV6-5 and TRBJ1-2; 8 bases align to TRBD1. The TCR sequence derives from a man younger than 35 with type 1 diabetes. CDR3 in DNA: TGTGCCAGCTCCGGACAGGGCGTCTATGGCTACACCTTC. Translating it yields CASSGQGVYGYTF.